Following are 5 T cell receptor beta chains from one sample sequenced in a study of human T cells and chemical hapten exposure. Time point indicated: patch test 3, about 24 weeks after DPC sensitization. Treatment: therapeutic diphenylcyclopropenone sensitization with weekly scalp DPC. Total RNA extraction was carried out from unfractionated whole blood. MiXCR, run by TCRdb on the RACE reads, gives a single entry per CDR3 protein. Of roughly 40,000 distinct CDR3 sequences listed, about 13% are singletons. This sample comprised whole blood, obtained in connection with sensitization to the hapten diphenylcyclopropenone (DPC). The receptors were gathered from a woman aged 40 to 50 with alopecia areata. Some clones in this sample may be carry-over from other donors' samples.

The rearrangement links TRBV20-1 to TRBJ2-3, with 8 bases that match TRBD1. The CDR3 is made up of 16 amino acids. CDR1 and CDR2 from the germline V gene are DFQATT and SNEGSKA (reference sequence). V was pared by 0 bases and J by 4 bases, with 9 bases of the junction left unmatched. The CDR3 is CSARETGGNAADTQYF. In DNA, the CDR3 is TGCAGTGCTAGAGAAACAGGGGGAAATGCGGCAGATACGCAGTATTTT.

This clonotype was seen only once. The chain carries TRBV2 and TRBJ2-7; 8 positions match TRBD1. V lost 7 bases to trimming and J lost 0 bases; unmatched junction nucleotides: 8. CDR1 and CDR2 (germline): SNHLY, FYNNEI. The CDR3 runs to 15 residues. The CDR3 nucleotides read TGTGCCAGCATCAGGACAGGGCGGAGCTCCTACGAGCAGTACTTC. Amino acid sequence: CASIRTGRSSYEQYF.

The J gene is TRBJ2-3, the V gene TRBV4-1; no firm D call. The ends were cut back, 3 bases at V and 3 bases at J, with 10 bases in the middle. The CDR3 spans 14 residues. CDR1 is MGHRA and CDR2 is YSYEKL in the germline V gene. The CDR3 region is CASSQPTSTDTQYF. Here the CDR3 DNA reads TGCGCCAGCAGCCAGCCTACTTCGACAGATACGCAGTATTTT.

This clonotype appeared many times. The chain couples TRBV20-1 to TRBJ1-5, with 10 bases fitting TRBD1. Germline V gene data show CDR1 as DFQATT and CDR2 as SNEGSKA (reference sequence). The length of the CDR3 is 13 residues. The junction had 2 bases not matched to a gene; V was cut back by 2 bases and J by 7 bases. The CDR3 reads CSARWDRGQPQHF. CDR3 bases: TGCAGTGCTAGATGGGACAGGGGACAGCCCCAGCATTTT.

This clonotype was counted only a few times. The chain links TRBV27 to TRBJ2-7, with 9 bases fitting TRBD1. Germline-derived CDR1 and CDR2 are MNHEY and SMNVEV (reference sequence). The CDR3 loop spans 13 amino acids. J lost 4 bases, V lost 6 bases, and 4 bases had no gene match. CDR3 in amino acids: CASSSTGGYEQYF. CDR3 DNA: TGTGCCAGCAGCTCGACAGGGGGTTACGAGCAGTACTTC.